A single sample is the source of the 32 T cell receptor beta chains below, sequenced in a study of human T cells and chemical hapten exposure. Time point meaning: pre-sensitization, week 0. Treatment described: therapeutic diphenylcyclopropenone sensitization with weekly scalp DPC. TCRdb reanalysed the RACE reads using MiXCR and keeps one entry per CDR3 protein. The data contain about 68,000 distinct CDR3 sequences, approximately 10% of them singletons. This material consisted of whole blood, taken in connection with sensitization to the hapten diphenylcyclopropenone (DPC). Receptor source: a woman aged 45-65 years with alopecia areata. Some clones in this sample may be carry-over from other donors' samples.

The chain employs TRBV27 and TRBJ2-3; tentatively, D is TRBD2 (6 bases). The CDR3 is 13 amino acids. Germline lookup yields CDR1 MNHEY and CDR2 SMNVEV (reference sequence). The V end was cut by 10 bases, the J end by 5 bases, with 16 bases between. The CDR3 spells CAIWGLGGDTQYF. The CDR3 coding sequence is TGTGCCATCTGGGGACTGGGGGGAGATACGCAGTATTTT.

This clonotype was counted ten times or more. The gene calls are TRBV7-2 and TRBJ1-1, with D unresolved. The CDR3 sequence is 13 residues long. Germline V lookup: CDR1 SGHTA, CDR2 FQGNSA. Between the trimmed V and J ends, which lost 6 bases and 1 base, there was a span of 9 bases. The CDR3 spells CASRFRGNTEAFF. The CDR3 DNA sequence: TGTGCCAGCAGATTCCGAGGGAACACTGAAGCTTTCTTT.

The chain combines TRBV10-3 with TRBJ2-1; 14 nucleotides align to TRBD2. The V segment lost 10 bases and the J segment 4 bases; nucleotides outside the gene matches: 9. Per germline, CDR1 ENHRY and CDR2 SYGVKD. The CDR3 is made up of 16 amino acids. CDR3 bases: TGTGCCACGGCCGGGACTAGCGGGGGAAGTTACAATGAGCAGTTCTTC. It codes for CATAGTSGGSYNEQFF.

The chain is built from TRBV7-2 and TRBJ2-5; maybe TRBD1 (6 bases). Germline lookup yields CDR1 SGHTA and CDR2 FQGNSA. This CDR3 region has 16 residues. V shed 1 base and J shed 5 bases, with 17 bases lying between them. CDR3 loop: CASSLGSGQSSETQYF. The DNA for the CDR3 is TGTGCCAGCAGCTTAGGGTCCGGACAGTCATCGGAGACCCAGTACTTC.

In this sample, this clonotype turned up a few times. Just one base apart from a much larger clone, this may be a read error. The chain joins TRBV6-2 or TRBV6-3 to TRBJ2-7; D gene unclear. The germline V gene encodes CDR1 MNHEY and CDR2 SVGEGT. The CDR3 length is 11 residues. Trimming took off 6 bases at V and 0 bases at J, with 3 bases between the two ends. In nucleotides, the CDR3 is TGTGCCAGCAGGAACTCCTACGAGCAGTACTTC. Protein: CASRNSYEQYF.

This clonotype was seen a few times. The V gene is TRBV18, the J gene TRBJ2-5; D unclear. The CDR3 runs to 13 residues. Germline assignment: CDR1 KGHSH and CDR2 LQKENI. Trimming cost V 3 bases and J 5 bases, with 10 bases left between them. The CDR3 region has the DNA TGTGCCAGCTCACCCCAGATCGGGGAGACCCAGTACTTC. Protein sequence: CASSPQIGETQYF.

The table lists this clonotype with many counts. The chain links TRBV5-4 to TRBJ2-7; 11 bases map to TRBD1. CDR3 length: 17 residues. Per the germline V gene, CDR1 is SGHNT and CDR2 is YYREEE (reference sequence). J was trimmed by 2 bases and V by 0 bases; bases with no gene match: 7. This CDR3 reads CASSLGGQGANAYEQYF. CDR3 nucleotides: TGTGCCAGCAGCTTGGGCGGACAGGGGGCTAACGCCTACGAGCAGTACTTC.

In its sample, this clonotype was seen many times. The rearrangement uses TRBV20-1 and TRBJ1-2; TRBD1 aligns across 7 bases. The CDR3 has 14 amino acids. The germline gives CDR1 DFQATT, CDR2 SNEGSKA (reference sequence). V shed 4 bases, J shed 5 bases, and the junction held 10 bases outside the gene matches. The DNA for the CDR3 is TGCAGTGCTACTGACAGGGCGAATTCTTATGGCTACACCTTC. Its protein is CSATDRANSYGYTF.

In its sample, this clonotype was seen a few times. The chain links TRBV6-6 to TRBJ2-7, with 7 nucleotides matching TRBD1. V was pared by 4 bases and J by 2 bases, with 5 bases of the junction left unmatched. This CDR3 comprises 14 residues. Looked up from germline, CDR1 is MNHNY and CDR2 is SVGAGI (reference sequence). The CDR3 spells CASSSYQGAYEQYF. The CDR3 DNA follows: TGTGCCAGCAGTTCATATCAGGGGGCCTACGAGCAGTACTTC.

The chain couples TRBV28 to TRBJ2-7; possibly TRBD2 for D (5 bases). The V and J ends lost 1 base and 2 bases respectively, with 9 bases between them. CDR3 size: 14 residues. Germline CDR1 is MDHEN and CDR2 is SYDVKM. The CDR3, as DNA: TGTGCCAGCAGTTTATACGCGGGCCCCTACGAGCAGTACTTC. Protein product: CASSLYAGPYEQYF. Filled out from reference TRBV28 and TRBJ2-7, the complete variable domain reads DVKVTQSSRYLVKRTGEKVFLECVQDMDHENMFWYRQDPGLGLRLIYFSYDVKMKEKGDIPEGYSVSREKKERFSLILESASTNQTSMYLCASSLYAGPYEQYFGPGTRLTVT.

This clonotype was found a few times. CDR3 loop: CASSPESRYEQYF. In DNA form, the CDR3 reads TGTGCCAGCAGCCCAGAATCTAGATACGAGCAGTACTTC. The chain carries TRBV4-2 and TRBJ2-7, with D hard to call. The V gene lost 4 bases and the J gene lost 4 bases, with 11 bases spanning the gap. The CDR3 covers 13 residues. The germline V gene encodes CDR1 LGHNA and CDR2 YNFKEQ.

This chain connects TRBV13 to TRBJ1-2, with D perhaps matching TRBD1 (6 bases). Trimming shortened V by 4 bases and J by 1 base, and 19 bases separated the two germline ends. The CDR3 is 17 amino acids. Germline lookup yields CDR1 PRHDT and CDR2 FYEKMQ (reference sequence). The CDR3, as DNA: TGTGCCAGCAGCTATACCGCTTCAGGGGCGATTAACTATGGCTACACCTTC. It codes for CASSYTASGAINYGYTF.

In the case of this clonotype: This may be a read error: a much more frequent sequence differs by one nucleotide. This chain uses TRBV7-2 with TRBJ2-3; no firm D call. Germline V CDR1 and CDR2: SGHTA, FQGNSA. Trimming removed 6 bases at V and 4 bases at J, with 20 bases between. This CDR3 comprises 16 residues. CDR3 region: CASRRVGGISSDTQYF. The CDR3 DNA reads TGTGCCAGCAGAAGGGTGGGCGGAATAAGCTCAGATACGCAGTATTTT.

In DNA form, the CDR3 reads TGTGCCAGCAGTCCCTCCCGGACTAGCGGGAGAGGGGAGGGCTCCAATGAGCAGTTCTTC. This translates into CASSPSRTSGRGEGSNEQFF. The chain carries TRBV2 and TRBJ2-1; 13 bases align to TRBD2. Germline values: CDR1 SNHLY, CDR2 FYNNEI. CDR3 size: 20 residues. V lost 5 bases, J lost 6 bases, and 19 bases stayed unmatched.

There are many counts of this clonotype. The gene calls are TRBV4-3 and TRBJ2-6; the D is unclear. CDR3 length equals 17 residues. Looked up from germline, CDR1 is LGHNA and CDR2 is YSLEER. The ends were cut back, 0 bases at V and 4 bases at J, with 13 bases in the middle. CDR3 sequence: CASSQDSSVRGANVLTF. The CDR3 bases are TGCGCCAGCAGCCAAGATTCCTCGGTGAGGGGGGCCAACGTCCTGACTTTC.

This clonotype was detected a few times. The CDR3 spells CASSSTSGSPHEQYF. CDR3 nucleotide sequence: TGTGCCAGCAGTTCAACTAGCGGGAGCCCCCACGAGCAGTACTTC. The rearrangement uses TRBV5-5 and TRBJ2-7; 11 nucleotides align to TRBD2. This CDR3 has 15 amino acids. Germline V CDR1 and CDR2: SGHKS, YYEKEE (reference sequence). The V segment lost 5 bases and the J segment 5 bases; nucleotides outside the gene matches: 9.

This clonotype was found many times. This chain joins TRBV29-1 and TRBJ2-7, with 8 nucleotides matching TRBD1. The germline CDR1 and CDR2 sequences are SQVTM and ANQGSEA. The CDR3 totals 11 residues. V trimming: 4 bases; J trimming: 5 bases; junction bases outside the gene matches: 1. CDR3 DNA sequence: TGCAGCGTTGCAGGGGGCCACGAGCAGTACTTC. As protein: CSVAGGHEQYF.

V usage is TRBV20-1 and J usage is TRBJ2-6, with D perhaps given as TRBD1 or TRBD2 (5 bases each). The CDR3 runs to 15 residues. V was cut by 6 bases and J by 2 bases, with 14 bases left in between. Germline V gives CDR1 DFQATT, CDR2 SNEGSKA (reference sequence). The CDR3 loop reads CSATPGAPGANVLTF. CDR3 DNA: TGCAGTGCCACACCCGGGGCGCCTGGGGCCAACGTCCTGACTTTC.

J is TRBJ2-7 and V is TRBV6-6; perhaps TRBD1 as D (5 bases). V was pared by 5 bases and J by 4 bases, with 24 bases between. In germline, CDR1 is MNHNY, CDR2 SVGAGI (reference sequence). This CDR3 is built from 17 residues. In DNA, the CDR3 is TGTGCCAGCAGTCCCCAAGGGGCAGGGAATAGGATATACGAGCAGTACTTC. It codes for CASSPQGAGNRIYEQYF.

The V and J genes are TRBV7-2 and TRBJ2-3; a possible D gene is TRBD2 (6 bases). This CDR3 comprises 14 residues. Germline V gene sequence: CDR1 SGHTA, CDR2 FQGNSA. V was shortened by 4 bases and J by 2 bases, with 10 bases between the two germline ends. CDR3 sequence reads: CASSWDFDTDTQYF. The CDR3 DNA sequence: TGTGCCAGCAGCTGGGACTTTGACACAGATACGCAGTATTTT.

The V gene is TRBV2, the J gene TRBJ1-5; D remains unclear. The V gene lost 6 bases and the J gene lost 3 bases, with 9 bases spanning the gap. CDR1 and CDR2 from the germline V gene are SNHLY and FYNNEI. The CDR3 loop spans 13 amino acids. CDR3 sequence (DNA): TGTGCCAGCAGGGTCGGGAACAATCAGCCCCAGCATTTT. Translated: CASRVGNNQPQHF. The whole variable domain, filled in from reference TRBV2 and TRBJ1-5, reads EPEVTQTPSHQVTQMGQEVILRCVPISNHLYFYWYRQILGQKVEFLVSFYNNEISEKSEIFDDQFSVERPDGSNFTLKIRSTKLEDSAMYFCASRVGNNQPQHFGDGTRLSIL.

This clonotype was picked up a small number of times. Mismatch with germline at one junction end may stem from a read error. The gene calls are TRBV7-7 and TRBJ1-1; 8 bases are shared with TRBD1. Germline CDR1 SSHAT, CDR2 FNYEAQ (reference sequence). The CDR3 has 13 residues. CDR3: CASSLDRETEAFF. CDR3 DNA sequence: TGTGCTAGCAGCCTGGACAGGGAAACTGAAGCTTTCTTT.

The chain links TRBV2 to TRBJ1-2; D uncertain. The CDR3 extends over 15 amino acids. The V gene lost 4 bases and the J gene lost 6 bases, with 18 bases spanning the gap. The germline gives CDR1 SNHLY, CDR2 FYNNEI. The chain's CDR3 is CASSAEGPLIDGYTF. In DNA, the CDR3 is TGTGCCAGCAGTGCTGAAGGGCCCTTAATCGATGGCTACACCTTC.

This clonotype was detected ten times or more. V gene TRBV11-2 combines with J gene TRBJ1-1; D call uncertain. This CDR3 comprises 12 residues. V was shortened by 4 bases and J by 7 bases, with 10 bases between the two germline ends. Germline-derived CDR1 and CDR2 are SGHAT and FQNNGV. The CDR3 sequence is CASSSVGIEAFF. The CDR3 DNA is TGTGCCAGCAGCTCGGTAGGAATTGAAGCTTTCTTT.

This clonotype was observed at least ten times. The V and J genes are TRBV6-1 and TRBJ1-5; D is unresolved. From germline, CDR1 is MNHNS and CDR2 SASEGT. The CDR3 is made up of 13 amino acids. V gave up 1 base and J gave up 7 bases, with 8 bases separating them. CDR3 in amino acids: CASSEVFGQPQHF. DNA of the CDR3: TGTGCCAGCAGTGAAGTTTTTGGGCAGCCCCAGCATTTT.

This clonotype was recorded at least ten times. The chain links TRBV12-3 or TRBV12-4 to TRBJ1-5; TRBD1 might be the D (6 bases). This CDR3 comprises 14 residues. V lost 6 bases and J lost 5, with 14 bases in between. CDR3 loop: CASSQGGEHQPQHF. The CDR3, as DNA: TGTGCCAGCAGCCAAGGGGGGGAGCATCAGCCCCAGCATTTT.

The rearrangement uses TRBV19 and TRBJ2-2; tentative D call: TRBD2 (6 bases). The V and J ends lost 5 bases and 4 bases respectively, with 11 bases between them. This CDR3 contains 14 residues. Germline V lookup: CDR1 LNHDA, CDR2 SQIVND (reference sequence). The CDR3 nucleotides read TGTGCCAGTAGTGGAGGGTTGGGCACCGGGGAGCTGTTTTTT. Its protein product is CASSGGLGTGELFF. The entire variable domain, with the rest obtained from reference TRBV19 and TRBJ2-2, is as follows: DGGITQSPKYLFRKEGQNVTLSCEQNLNHDAMYWYRQDPGQGLRLIYYSQIVNDFQKGDIAEGYSVSREKKESFPLTVTSAQKNPTAFYLCASSGGLGTGELFFGEGSRLTVL.

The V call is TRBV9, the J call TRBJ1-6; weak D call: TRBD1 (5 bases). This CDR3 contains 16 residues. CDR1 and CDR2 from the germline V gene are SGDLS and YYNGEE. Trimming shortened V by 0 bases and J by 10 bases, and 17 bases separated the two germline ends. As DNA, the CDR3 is TGTGCCAGCAGCGTAGGAGGGACCGCTATCGAGTCACCCCTCCACTTT. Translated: CASSVGGTAIESPLHF.

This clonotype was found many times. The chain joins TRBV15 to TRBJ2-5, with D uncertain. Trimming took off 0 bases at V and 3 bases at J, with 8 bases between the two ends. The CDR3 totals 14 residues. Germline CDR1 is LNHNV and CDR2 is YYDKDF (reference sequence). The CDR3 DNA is TGTGCCACCAGCAGAGATCGGGCAGAAGAGACCCAGTACTTC. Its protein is CATSRDRAEETQYF.

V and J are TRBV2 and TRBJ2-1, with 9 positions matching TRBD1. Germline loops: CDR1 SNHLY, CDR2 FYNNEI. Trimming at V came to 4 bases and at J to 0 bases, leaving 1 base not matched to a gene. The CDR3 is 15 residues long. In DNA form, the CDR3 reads TGTGCCAGCAGTGCGACAGGGGGCTCCTACAATGAGCAGTTCTTC. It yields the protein CASSATGGSYNEQFF.

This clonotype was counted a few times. The DNA of the CDR3 is TGTGCCAGCAGCCTTCTCCATTACGAGCAGTACTTC. Its translation is CASSLLHYEQYF. The chain couples TRBV6-2 or TRBV6-3 to TRBJ2-7; no reliable D call. V lost 6 bases and J lost 4, with 10 bases in between. The CDR3 has 12 residues. The germline CDR1 and CDR2 sequences are MNHEY and SVGEGT.

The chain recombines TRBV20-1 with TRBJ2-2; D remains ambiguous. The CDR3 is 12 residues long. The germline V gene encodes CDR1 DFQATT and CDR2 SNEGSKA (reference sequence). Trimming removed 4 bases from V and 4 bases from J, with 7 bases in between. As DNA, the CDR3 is TGCAGTGCTACTAAGGGCACCGGGGAGCTGTTTTTT. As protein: CSATKGTGELFF.